This paragraph covers one T cell receptor (beta chain) sequence. The antigen is not known. These data originate in a study of radiotherapy plus CTLA-4 blockade in lung cancer. Study at large: Disease control reached over 30%, with objective responses in 15% to 20%. Study-wide results and caveats: Early clone dynamics of blood T cells, plus interferon-beta, reportedly predicted response best. Radiotherapy was combined with ipilimumab, and tumor-derived TCR clones then expanded in blood.

Here immunoSEQ multiplex PCR was the method, and the copy in TCRdb shows in-frame clones only, minus some. Among 45,000 to 60,000 clones listed, 77% were seen once. CTLA-4 blockade using ipilimumab, together with focal radiation, was received by patients with chemo-refractory metastatic non-small-cell lung cancer. This material consisted of peripheral blood, taken from a patient treated with radiotherapy plus ipilimumab. This sequence originates from a human donor with non-small cell lung cancer whose response to radiotherapy plus ipilimumab could not be evaluated.

The CDR3 is CASSLGRLAGDRFF. The CDR3, as DNA: TGTGCCAGCAGCTTAGGGCGTCTAGCGGGAGACCGGTTCTTC. The gene calls are TRBV7-2 and TRBJ2-1, with 10 positions matching TRBD2. The CDR3 covers 14 residues. CDR1 is SGHTA, CDR2 FQGNSA, per germline. The V segment lost 1 base and the J segment 15 bases; nucleotides outside the gene matches: 9.